The present T cell receptor beta chain was sequenced within a study of shared clonotypes between healthy human individuals. Study-wide results and caveats: Sharing across several donors was seen in around 5.1% of naive CD4 clonotypes.

Comment on this clone: Its antigen is unidentified.

The germline V gene encodes CDR1 MGHRA and CDR2 YSYEKL. The V and J ends lost 2 bases and 7 bases respectively, with 11 bases between them. CDR3 length: 14 residues. The CD4+ fraction was divided into a CD45RA+ naive subset and a CD45RA-negative memory subset. The assay was carried out at the deep level. Here immunoSEQ multiplex PCR was the method, and the copy in TCRdb shows in-frame clones only, minus some. The sample gives around 1,100,000 clones, 70% to 80% of which show up once; 0.89% is in the top ten. The chain recombines TRBV4-1 with TRBJ2-2; a weak D match, TRBD2 (6 bases). Sequenced input: memory CD4+ T cells from PBMCs. As to subset: CD45RA-negative fraction. This sequence originates from a man aged 18 to 30 in good health. Some clones in this sample may be carry-over from other donors' samples. This chain's CDR3 is CASSQTGGDGELFF. CDR3 nucleotide sequence: TGCGCCAGCAGCCAAACAGGAGGGGACGGGGAGCTGTTTTTT.